The 25 T cell receptor beta chains in this list originate from one sample, sequenced in a study of shared clonotypes between healthy human individuals. Profiled with immunoSEQ multiplex PCR; TCRdb holds only in-frame clones, not every one. The repertoire holds approximately 480,000 clones, with 60% to 80% as singletons. The material sequenced was PBMCs. The receptors here all came from a woman in her thirties or forties in good health. Some clones in this sample may be carry-over from other donors' samples.

The chain is built from TRBV12-5 and TRBJ2-1; D is ambiguous. Trimming shortened V by 2 bases and J by 1 base, and 27 bases separated the two germline ends. Germline loops: CDR1 LGHNT, CDR2 FRNRAP. CDR3 length: 21 amino acids. CDR3 loop: CASGLWHAFGGERRSYNEQFF. CDR3 coding DNA: TGTGCTAGTGGTTTGTGGCACGCTTTTGGCGGAGAAAGACGTTCCTACAATGAGCAGTTCTTC.

The chain couples TRBV11-2 to TRBJ1-2; D gene uncertain. The V end was cut by 1 base, the J end by 2 bases, with 5 bases between. Germline V gene sequence: CDR1 SGHAT, CDR2 FQNNGV. This CDR3 is 13 amino acids long. The DNA for the CDR3 is TGTGCCAGCAGCTTAGGGCAGAACTATGGCTACACCTTC. This sequence encodes CASSLGQNYGYTF.

The chain carries TRBV7-2 and TRBJ1-2; D might be TRBD1 (5 bases). CDR3 length equals 17 residues. V was cut by 1 base and J by 1 base, with 16 bases left in between. Looked up from germline, CDR1 is SGHTA and CDR2 is FQGNSA. CDR3 residues: CASSLVGQGALNYGYTF. CDR3 nucleotides: TGTGCCAGCAGCTTAGTCGGGCAGGGCGCCCTTAACTATGGCTACACCTTC.

This chain links TRBV7-8 with TRBJ2-3, with D possibly TRBD2 on 6 matching bases. The V end lost 1 base, the J end lost 6 bases, and 11 bases lay between the germline ends. The CDR3 has 14 amino acids. Germline CDR1 is SGHVS and CDR2 is FQNEAQ. CDR3 coding DNA: TGTGCCAGCAGCTTAGTGGGTAGCGGCGATACGCAGTATTTT. This encodes CASSLVGSGDTQYF.

The CDR3 protein is CASRAGGPSYNEQFF. CDR3 nucleotides: TGTGCCAGCAGAGCGGGAGGGCCATCCTACAATGAGCAGTTCTTC. This chain connects TRBV28 to TRBJ2-1; 10 bases are shared with TRBD2. Germline CDR1 MDHEN, CDR2 SYDVKM. The ends lost 6 bases at V and 1 base at J; junction bases unmatched: 3. This CDR3 spans 15 amino acids.

This clone was found once. The chain combines TRBV28 with TRBJ2-1, with 8 bases that match TRBD1. Germline lookup yields CDR1 MDHEN and CDR2 SYDVKM. The CDR3 runs to 15 residues. V gave up 3 bases and J gave up 7 bases; unmatched junction bases: 8. The CDR3, as DNA: TGTGCCAGCAGTTTTGGTGGCAGGGGGCTTAATGAGCAGTTCTTC. It specifies CASSFGGRGLNEQFF.

This rearrangement joins TRBV4-1 to TRBJ1-4; TRBD1 aligns across 7 bases. J lost 2 bases, V lost 2 bases, and 5 bases had no gene match. The CDR3 is 16 amino acids. Per the germline V gene, CDR1 is MGHRA and CDR2 is YSYEKL. The CDR3 loop reads CASSQPYRGTNEKLFF. In DNA, the CDR3 is TGCGCCAGCAGCCAACCTTACAGGGGCACTAATGAAAAACTGTTTTTT.

This sequence joins TRBV28 and TRBJ2-7, with 8 nucleotides matching TRBD2. V trimming: 4 bases; J trimming: 1 base; junction bases outside the gene matches: 6. Germline CDR1 is MDHEN and CDR2 is SYDVKM. The CDR3 runs 15 residues. The CDR3 region is CASSSPSSGSYEQYF. The CDR3 coding sequence is TGTGCCAGCAGTTCCCCGTCTAGCGGGTCCTACGAGCAGTACTTC.

In this sample, this clone turned up many times. The chain links TRBV10-3 to TRBJ2-1; 13 bases are shared with TRBD2. With 8 bases clipped from V and 6 bases from J, the junction kept 7 bases outside the gene matches. CDR3 length: 15 amino acids. Per germline, CDR1 ENHRY and CDR2 SYGVKD. CDR3 coding DNA: TGTGCCATCGCCGGGACTAGCGGGGTCGGCAATGAGCAGTTCTTC. Residues: CAIAGTSGVGNEQFF.

The rearrangement joins TRBV9 to TRBJ2-1; 9 bases align to TRBD2. V trimming: 5 bases; J trimming: 5 bases; junction bases outside the gene matches: 5. CDR1 is SGDLS and CDR2 is YYNGEE in the germline V gene. The CDR3 contains 14 residues. The CDR3 protein is CASSMTSGNNEQFF. CDR3 nucleotides: TGTGCCAGCAGTATGACTAGCGGAAACAATGAGCAGTTCTTC.

CDR3 nucleotides: TGTGCCAGCAGCTCGGGACTAGGAATCAATGAGCAGTTCTTC. Its protein product is CASSSGLGINEQFF. This chain joins TRBV7-2 and TRBJ2-1; 8 bases fit TRBD2. Losses at the gene ends were 4 bases for V and 6 bases for J; bases not matched to a gene: 5. CDR1 is SGHTA and CDR2 is FQGNSA in the germline V gene. The length of the CDR3 is 14 residues.

This clone has more than one count but fewer than ten. The chain is built from TRBV2 and TRBJ1-5, with D perhaps TRBD1 (6 bases). CDR1 SNHLY and CDR2 FYNNEI come from the germline V gene. The CDR3 loop spans 15 amino acids. V was trimmed by 6 bases and J by 0 bases, leaving 12 bases between them. The CDR3 DNA reads as TGTGCCAGCAGCCCGGGACAACGTAGCAATCAGCCCCAGCATTTT. Translating it yields CASSPGQRSNQPQHF.

This clone came up many times. The V call is TRBV7-3, the J call TRBJ1-1; TRBD1 matches at 8 bases. The germline CDR1 and CDR2 sequences are SGHTA and FQGTGA. V dropped 5 bases and J dropped 2; count of bases not matched to a gene: 7. The CDR3 length is 15 residues. The CDR3 bases are TGTGCCAGCAGCCTAGGGACAGGATTCAACACTGAAGCTTTCTTT. This encodes CASSLGTGFNTEAFF. Complete variable domain (other parts from reference TRBV7-3 and TRBJ1-1): GAGVSQTPSNKVTEKGKYVELRCDPISGHTALYWYRQSLGQGPEFLIYFQGTGAADDSGLPNDRFFAVRPEGSVSTLKIQRTERGDSAVYLCASSLGTGFNTEAFFGQGTRLTVV.

The chain combines TRBV11-2 with TRBJ2-5; the D is unclear. Germline-derived CDR1 and CDR2 are SGHAT and FQNNGV. The CDR3 has 15 amino acids. Trimming pared 4 bases from V and 0 bases from J, leaving 12 bases between. The CDR3 sequence: CASSSRPHHQETQYF. The CDR3 DNA sequence: TGTGCCAGCAGCTCGCGCCCGCACCACCAAGAGACCCAGTACTTC.

The chain couples TRBV18 to TRBJ1-1; 10 bases align to TRBD1. V gave up 3 bases and J gave up 2 bases; unmatched junction bases: 12. In germline, CDR1 is KGHSH, CDR2 LQKENI. The CDR3 extends over 18 amino acids. Here the CDR3 reads CASSPKPGQGSLNTEAFF. CDR3 DNA sequence: TGTGCCAGCTCACCCAAACCGGGACAGGGGAGCCTTAACACTGAAGCTTTCTTT.

The chain uses TRBV6-5 and TRBJ2-7; 7 bases are a match to TRBD1. The germline gives CDR1 MNHEY, CDR2 SVGAGI. The CDR3 extends over 14 amino acids. The V gene end was trimmed by 4 bases and the J gene end by 1 base; junction bases not matched to a gene: 4. The CDR3 sequence is CASSSRQGSYEQYF. The CDR3 DNA sequence: TGTGCCAGCAGTTCGCGACAGGGATCCTACGAGCAGTACTTC.

This clone was picked up one time. The chain recombines TRBV4-1 with TRBJ2-1; 8 nucleotides align to TRBD2. CDR1 MGHRA and CDR2 YSYEKL come from the germline V gene. The CDR3 is 15 residues long. V lost 2 bases to trimming and J lost 9 bases; unmatched junction nucleotides: 9. The CDR3, as DNA: TGCGCCAGCAGCCAACTGGCAATAGCGGGGAGTGAGCAGTTCTTC. Its translation: CASSQLAIAGSEQFF.

This clone was counted between two and nine times. The gene calls are TRBV25-1 and TRBJ2-1, with D perhaps matching TRBD2 (5 bases). V lost 2 bases, J lost 6 bases, and 14 bases lay in between. The CDR3 runs to 15 residues. Germline CDR1 reads MGHDK; CDR2 reads SYGVNS. CDR3 DNA: TGTGCCAGCAGTGAAGAGGGTCCCCCTGTCAATGAGCAGTTCTTC. Translating it yields CASSEEGPPVNEQFF.

In the case of this clone: Other DNA sequences within the sample encode an identical CDR3. The chain has TRBV18 and TRBJ2-5, with D maybe TRBD2 (5 bases). CDR3 size: 14 residues. The ends were cut back, 0 bases at V and 3 bases at J, with 8 bases in the middle. Germline V lookup: CDR1 KGHSH, CDR2 LQKENI. The CDR3 reads CASSPPTGEETQYF. The CDR3 DNA follows: TGTGCCAGCTCACCACCAACCGGGGAAGAGACCCAGTACTTC.

This clone appeared a few times. The rearrangement uses TRBV9 and TRBJ2-7, with 10 bases aligning to TRBD2. With 4 bases clipped from V and 4 bases from J, the junction kept 11 bases outside the gene matches. This CDR3 has 16 residues. The germline gives CDR1 SGDLS, CDR2 YYNGEE. CDR3 bases: TGTGCCAGCAGCCCCGGGGGGACTAGCGCTCGATACGAGCAGTACTTC. Residues: CASSPGGTSARYEQYF.

This chain links TRBV2 with TRBJ2-1, with 9 bases lining up with TRBD2. The length of the CDR3 is 13 residues. The V segment lost 4 bases and the J segment 7 bases; nucleotides outside the gene matches: 2. In germline, CDR1 is SNHLY, CDR2 FYNNEI. CDR3 coding DNA: TGTGCCAGCAGTGCTCTAGCGGGGAATGAGCAGTTCTTC. Residues: CASSALAGNEQFF.

The CDR3 DNA reads TGTGCCAGCAGTAGGACAGGGCCCGGGGAGCTGTTTTTT. Its translation is CASSRTGPGELFF. The chain combines TRBV27 with TRBJ2-2, with TRBD1 matching 8 bases. Per germline, CDR1 MNHEY and CDR2 SMNVEV (reference sequence). CDR3 length equals 13 residues. Unmatched junction bases numbered 2, after V lost 5 bases and J lost 6 bases.

The count of this clone is one. V gene TRBV5-1 combines with J gene TRBJ2-3; D tentatively fits TRBD1 or TRBD2 (5 bases each). Per germline, CDR1 SGHRS and CDR2 YFSETQ. This CDR3 contains 14 residues. V lost 4 bases, J lost 0 bases, and 9 bases lay in between. CDR3 residues: CASSGGISTDTQYF. CDR3 DNA sequence: TGCGCCAGCAGCGGGGGAATTAGCACAGATACGCAGTATTTT.

This chain links TRBV5-1 with TRBJ2-3, with 9 nucleotides matching TRBD2. The ends lost 0 bases at V and 0 bases at J; junction bases unmatched: 5. Germline loops: CDR1 SGHRS, CDR2 YFSETQ. CDR3 length: 17 residues. The chain's CDR3 is CASSLVVAGASTDTQYF. The CDR3 nucleotides are TGCGCCAGCAGCTTGGTAGTAGCGGGAGCCAGCACAGATACGCAGTATTTT.

The V gene is TRBV9, the J gene TRBJ2-1, with TRBD2 matching over 9 bases. This CDR3 contains 14 residues. Per germline, CDR1 SGDLS and CDR2 YYNGEE. The trim removed 2 bases at V and 8 bases at J, leaving 5 bases unmatched. In DNA, the CDR3 is TGTGCCAGCAGCGTTAGCGGGAGCGCGTATGAGCAGTTCTTC. Translated, it gives CASSVSGSAYEQFF.